The 24 T cell receptor beta chains below were found in one sample sequenced in a study of control samples from healthy donors and cancer patients. Method: immunoSEQ multiplex PCR; TCRdb's copy keeps in-frame clones and lacks some. The sample gives just over 150,000 clones, around nine tenths of which show up once; around 12% is in the top ten. Sequences were obtained from blood. The receptors come from a man younger than 40 in good health.

This clone was picked up a small number of times. The rearrangement uses TRBV28 and TRBJ2-1; 8 nucleotides align to TRBD2. This CDR3 has 14 amino acids. Germline assignment: CDR1 MDHEN and CDR2 SYDVKM. V was clipped by 8 bases and J by 10 bases; unmatched bases: 13. CDR3 sequence (DNA): TGTGCCAGCTGTCCGGGACTAGGACTAGGAGAGCAGTTCTTC. This translates into CASCPGLGLGEQFF.

This rearrangement joins TRBV27 to TRBJ2-7, with 7 nucleotides matching TRBD2. The CDR3 contains 15 residues. J lost 3 bases, V lost 8 bases, and 13 bases had no gene match. CDR1 is MNHEY, CDR2 SMNVEV, per germline (reference sequence). As DNA, the CDR3 is TGTGCCAGCTCCCGGCGGGGGACTAACTTCTACGAGCAGTACTTC. Its translation is CASSRRGTNFYEQYF.

The V and J genes are TRBV7-9 and TRBJ2-2; no firm D call. Looked up from germline, CDR1 is SEHNR and CDR2 is FQNEAQ (reference sequence). Deletions cut 6 bases from V and 5 bases from J, with 10 bases between. There are 13 residues in the CDR3. CDR3 amino acids: CASSPPRTGELFF. DNA of the CDR3: TGTGCCAGCAGTCCTCCGAGGACCGGGGAGCTGTTTTTT.

The chain has TRBV5-1 and TRBJ1-6; TRBD1 is a possible D gene (6 bases). Germline CDR1 SGHRS, CDR2 YFSETQ. CDR3 length equals 14 residues. Between the trimmed V and J ends, which lost 4 bases and 7 bases, there was a span of 12 bases. In DNA, the CDR3 is TGCGCCAGCAGCGTACAGGGCCCCAATTCACCCCTCCACTTT. Residues: CASSVQGPNSPLHF. The full variable domain, rest sourced from reference TRBV5-1 and TRBJ1-6, is KAGVTQTPRYLIKTRGQQVTLSCSPISGHRSVSWYQQTPGQGLQFLFEYFSETQRNKGNFPGRFSGRQFSNSRSEMNVSTLELGDSALYLCASSVQGPNSPLHFGNGTRLTVT.

The rearrangement joins TRBV5-8 to TRBJ1-4; no clear D. This CDR3 has 13 amino acids. Germline values: CDR1 SGHTS, CDR2 YDEGEE. The V end lost 5 bases, the J end lost 0 bases, and 5 bases lay between the germline ends. CDR3 sequence (DNA): TGTGCCAGCAGAGAGGCAACTAATGAAAAACTGTTTTTT. Protein product: CASREATNEKLFF.

This CDR3 reads CATSRARGLASTDTQYF. CDR3 nucleotide sequence: TGTGCCACCAGCAGAGCGAGGGGGTTAGCAAGCACAGATACGCAGTATTTT. The chain combines TRBV15 with TRBJ2-3; possible D gene TRBD1, 6 bases. CDR3 length: 17 residues. The germline gives CDR1 LNHNV, CDR2 YYDKDF (reference sequence). Trimming pared 1 base from V and 0 bases from J, leaving 14 bases between.

The rearrangement joins TRBV25-1 to TRBJ2-3, with 10 bases identical to TRBD2. Germline CDR1 reads MGHDK; CDR2 reads SYGVNS. This CDR3 spans 15 amino acids. V was clipped by 4 bases and J by 5 bases; unmatched bases: 6. The CDR3 spells CASSAQRGGGDTQYF. CDR3 nucleotide sequence: TGTGCCAGCAGTGCCCAGCGGGGGGGCGGAGATACGCAGTATTTT.

This clone was observed a handful of times. V usage is TRBV18 and J usage is TRBJ1-5; no clear D. The CDR3 spans 13 residues. Germline-derived CDR1 and CDR2 are KGHSH and LQKENI. V was trimmed by 5 bases and J by 3 bases, leaving 8 bases between them. This CDR3 is CASSSRDNQPQHF. CDR3 in DNA: TGTGCCAGCTCAAGTCGGGACAATCAGCCCCAGCATTTT.

The chain recombines TRBV4-1 with TRBJ1-1; a weak D match, TRBD1 (5 bases). The CDR3 runs 14 residues. The V end was cut by 1 base, the J end by 6 bases, with 12 bases between. Germline CDR1 and CDR2: MGHRA and YSYEKL. CDR3 protein: CASSQGQSSPEAFF. The CDR3, as DNA: TGCGCCAGCAGCCAAGGACAGTCGTCCCCTGAAGCTTTCTTT.

The J gene is TRBJ2-1, the V gene TRBV24-1; 9 bases are shared with TRBD1. Germline-derived CDR1 and CDR2 are KGHDR and SFDVKD. Germline trimming cut 0 bases from V and 8 bases from J; bases unmatched to any gene: 7. The CDR3 is made up of 16 amino acids. The CDR3 nucleotides are TGTGCCACCAGTGATTTGGGGACAGGGAAAAAAGATGAGCAGTTCTTC. Translation: CATSDLGTGKKDEQFF.

The chain has TRBV19 and TRBJ2-5, with D hard to call. Per germline, CDR1 LNHDA and CDR2 SQIVND (reference sequence). The CDR3 runs to 14 residues. Trimming cost V 3 bases and J 4 bases, with 12 bases left between them. CDR3 coding DNA: TGTGCCAGTAGTATGTCGGGCCTCGCAGAGACCCAGTACTTC. Amino acids: CASSMSGLAETQYF.

The chain carries TRBV5-1 and TRBJ1-3, with 7 bases fitting TRBD1. The CDR3 consists of 14 residues. The V and J ends lost 5 bases and 3 bases, in that order; junction bases with no gene match: 5. CDR1 is SGHRS and CDR2 is YFSETQ in the germline V gene. In DNA form, the CDR3 reads TGCGCCAGCAGACTAACAGGGGATGGAAACACCATATATTTT. Its translation is CASRLTGDGNTIYF.

V usage is TRBV12-3 or TRBV12-4 and J usage is TRBJ1-1; D uncertain. The CDR3 has 13 residues. V lost 5 bases and J 1 base, leaving 8 bases between the germline ends. This CDR3 reads CASSMTGNTEAFF. The CDR3 coding sequence is TGTGCCAGCAGTATGACCGGGAACACTGAAGCTTTCTTT.

This chain connects TRBV4-1 to TRBJ1-2; 7 bases map to TRBD1. V lost 1 base, J lost 4 bases, and 12 bases stayed unmatched. The germline gives CDR1 MGHRA, CDR2 YSYEKL. This CDR3 has 17 residues. CDR3 in amino acids: CASSQGPTQGSGYGYTF. CDR3 DNA sequence: TGCGCCAGCAGCCAAGGCCCCACACAGGGGTCGGGCTATGGCTACACCTTC.

V gene TRBV6-5 combines with J gene TRBJ1-3; D perhaps matches TRBD1 (6 bases). The V end lost 8 bases, the J end lost 2 bases, and 16 bases lay between the germline ends. The germline V gene has CDR1 MNHEY and CDR2 SVGAGI. The CDR3 consists of 15 residues. The CDR3 DNA reads TGTGCCAGCTCCCCGGCCGGGGGGCCTGGAAACACCATATATTTT. This encodes CASSPAGGPGNTIYF.

The chain combines TRBV5-1 with TRBJ2-3, with 10 positions matching TRBD1. J was trimmed by 2 bases and V by 5 bases; bases with no gene match: 8. The CDR3 extends over 16 amino acids. The germline V gene has CDR1 SGHRS and CDR2 YFSETQ. CDR3 region: CASSSSGTGVTDTQYF. As DNA, the CDR3 is TGCGCCAGCAGTTCCTCCGGGACAGGGGTCACAGATACGCAGTATTTT.

The rearrangement links TRBV14 to TRBJ1-5, with D tentatively TRBD1 (5 bases). With 4 bases removed from V and 5 bases from J, the gap between germline ends came to 18 bases. In germline, CDR1 is SGHDN, CDR2 FVKESK. This CDR3 has 16 residues. CDR3 in DNA: TGTGCCAGCAGCCCCGGGGGTAAAGGGACCGATCAGCCCCAGCATTTT. Translation: CASSPGGKGTDQPQHF.

The rearrangement joins TRBV7-3 to TRBJ2-3, with 13 bases fitting TRBD2. The CDR3 has 15 residues. From germline, CDR1 is SGHTA and CDR2 FQGTGA. V shed 5 bases and J 4 bases; nucleotides not matched to a gene: 3. CDR3 sequence reads: CASSELAGGPDTQYF. The CDR3 coding sequence is TGTGCCAGCAGCGAACTAGCGGGAGGGCCAGATACGCAGTATTTT.

The J gene is TRBJ2-2, the V gene TRBV27; D remains ambiguous. CDR1 and CDR2 (germline): MNHEY, SMNVEV (reference sequence). CDR3 length: 15 residues. Trimming removed 2 bases at V and 6 bases at J, with 13 bases between. The CDR3 is CASSLMGSLSGELFF. DNA for the CDR3: TGTGCCAGCAGTTTAATGGGCAGTCTGTCCGGGGAGCTGTTTTTT.

This clone was found a few times. The chain is built from TRBV6-6 and TRBJ2-7; 7 nucleotides agree with TRBD1. V lost 8 bases, J lost 7 bases, and 11 bases stayed unmatched. The CDR3 contains 13 residues. CDR1 is MNHNY and CDR2 is SVGAGI in the germline V gene (reference sequence). CDR3 in amino acids: CASSPQGVGEQYF. The DNA for the CDR3 is TGTGCCAGCTCTCCCCAGGGGGTAGGTGAGCAGTACTTC.

The gene calls are TRBV27 and TRBJ2-5; TRBD1 or TRBD2 may be the D gene (5 bases each). This CDR3 has 14 residues. V was clipped by 4 bases and J by 4 bases, with 13 bases between them. Germline V gives CDR1 MNHEY, CDR2 SMNVEV (reference sequence). The CDR3: CASSSGTHRETQYF. Written as DNA, the CDR3 is TGTGCCAGCAGTTCCGGGACCCACCGAGAGACCCAGTACTTC.

This sequence joins TRBV27 and TRBJ2-3, with D possibly TRBD1 on 5 matching bases. The V and J ends lost 6 bases and 0 bases respectively, with 16 bases between them. The length of the CDR3 is 16 residues. CDR1 and CDR2 from the germline V gene are MNHEY and SMNVEV (reference sequence). The CDR3, as DNA: TGTGCCAGCAGGGTTGGGGAAGGGGCTAGCACAGATACGCAGTATTTT. Its translation: CASRVGEGASTDTQYF.

This chain joins TRBV4-1 and TRBJ1-1; D is possibly TRBD1 (6 bases). The CDR3 is made up of 14 amino acids. V was shortened by 4 bases and J by 4 bases, with 13 bases between the two germline ends. The germline V gene has CDR1 MGHRA and CDR2 YSYEKL. For the CDR3, the DNA is TGCGCCAGCAGCCCCCGGGGGGCAGGCACTGAAGCTTTCTTT. Translation: CASSPRGAGTEAFF.

The rearrangement uses TRBV5-1 and TRBJ2-2; D perhaps matches TRBD2 (5 bases). Germline CDR1 reads SGHRS; CDR2 reads YFSETQ. The V and J ends lost 4 bases and 3 bases respectively, with 19 bases between them. This CDR3 is built from 17 residues. The chain's CDR3 is CASSPGRAVRDTGELFF. The DNA of the CDR3 is TGCGCCAGCAGCCCGGGAAGGGCGGTTCGGGACACCGGGGAGCTGTTTTTT.